These 9 T cell receptor beta chains were all obtained from the same sample, sequenced in a study of radiotherapy plus CTLA-4 blockade in lung cancer. The method was immunoSEQ multiplex PCR; TCRdb's version includes in-frame clones alone and lacks a portion of them. The table shows approximately 40,000 clones, with about 86% occurring only once. The sequenced sample was peripheral blood, obtained from a patient treated with radiotherapy plus ipilimumab. All receptors derive from a human donor with non-small cell lung cancer whose response to radiotherapy plus ipilimumab could not be evaluated.

This chain links TRBV28 with TRBJ2-5; D might be TRBD1 (6 bases). Per the germline V gene, CDR1 is MDHEN and CDR2 is SYDVKM. The CDR3 totals 14 residues. V lost 8 bases, J lost 5 bases, and 18 bases lay in between. The chain's CDR3 is CASWTAMLGETQYF. The CDR3 DNA reads as TGTGCCAGCTGGACAGCCATGCTCGGGGAGACCCAGTACTTC.

V usage is TRBV5-6 and J usage is TRBJ1-2; a possible D gene is TRBD1 (5 bases). This CDR3 spans 13 amino acids. V lost 4 bases and J lost 6, with 13 bases in between. Germline CDR1 and CDR2: SGHDT and YYEEEE. CDR3 DNA sequence: TGTGCCAGCAGCGATACAGGAGGGAATGGCTACACCTTC. Residues: CASSDTGGNGYTF.

The V and J genes are TRBV29-1 and TRBJ1-2; TRBD1 matches 11 bases. Trimming took 6 bases from V and 7 from J; bases not matched to a gene: 7. Germline V gene data show CDR1 as SQVTM and CDR2 as ANQGSEA. The CDR3 has 13 amino acids. CDR3 sequence reads: CSVGRDRGTGYTF. CDR3 nucleotide sequence: TGCAGCGTCGGCAGGGACAGGGGGACTGGCTACACCTTC.

This chain uses TRBV20-1 with TRBJ1-5; D perhaps matches TRBD1 (5 bases). The CDR3 has 11 residues. The germline V gene encodes CDR1 DFQATT and CDR2 SNEGSKA (reference sequence). Trimming took off 3 bases at V and 6 bases at J, with 6 bases between the two ends. The CDR3 DNA sequence: TGCAGTGCTAGTGGGGCTCAGCCCCAGCATTTT. Its translation: CSASGAQPQHF.

The CDR3 is CASTTGAGGIISPLHF. The CDR3 DNA reads as TGTGCCAGCACCACCGGGGCAGGGGGAATCATTTCACCCCTCCACTTT. This rearrangement joins TRBV4-2 to TRBJ1-6; TRBD1 aligns across 7 bases. J was trimmed by 9 bases and V by 7 bases; bases with no gene match: 15. The CDR3 has 16 amino acids. Germline V gene data show CDR1 as LGHNA and CDR2 as YNFKEQ.

In its sample, this clone was seen once. The chain uses TRBV5-8 and TRBJ2-1, with 7 nucleotides matching TRBD2. CDR3 length equals 13 residues. J was trimmed by 9 bases and V by 0 bases; bases with no gene match: 3. Germline V CDR1 and CDR2: SGHTS, YDEGEE. CDR3 protein: CASSLVKRGEQFF. DNA of the CDR3: TGTGCCAGCAGCTTGGTCAAGCGGGGTGAGCAGTTCTTC.

The chain uses TRBV19 and TRBJ1-5, with D possibly TRBD1 on 5 matching bases. Germline assignment: CDR1 LNHDA and CDR2 SQIVND (reference sequence). Trimming pared 4 bases from V and 5 bases from J, leaving 9 bases between. This CDR3 has 13 amino acids. CDR3 bases: TGTGCCAGTAGTACAGGGTTGTATCAGCCCCAGCATTTT. It is translated as CASSTGLYQPQHF.

The genes are TRBV7-2 and TRBJ2-3; TRBD2 agrees at 8 bases. V trimming: 5 bases; J trimming: 2 bases; junction bases outside the gene matches: 6. Germline V gene data show CDR1 as SGHTA and CDR2 as FQGNSA. This CDR3 has 15 amino acids. Written as DNA, the CDR3 is TGTGCCAGCAGCCCATACGGGGGGGACACAGATACGCAGTATTTT. It yields the protein CASSPYGGDTDTQYF. The variable domain in full, with the rest retrieved from reference TRBV7-2 and TRBJ2-3, is GAGVSQSPSNKVTEKGKDVELRCDPISGHTALYWYRQSLGQGLEFLIYFQGNSAPDKSGLPSDRFSAERTGGSVSTLTIQRTQQEDSAVYLCASSPYGGDTDTQYFGPGTRLTVL.

This chain uses TRBV2 with TRBJ1-2, with D perhaps TRBD1 (6 bases). V lost 6 bases to trimming and J lost 5 bases, with 13 bases between them. The CDR3 is 13 residues long. CDR1 SNHLY and CDR2 FYNNEI come from the germline V gene. CDR3 coding DNA: TGTGCCAGCAGGCTCGACGGGACATATGGCTACACCTTC. This gives the protein CASRLDGTYGYTF.